These T cell receptor beta chains were read from a single sample in a study of shared clonotypes between healthy human individuals. The data were produced by immunoSEQ multiplex PCR, yet TCRdb's version contains in-frame clones alone and is incomplete. Of 1.5 million to 1.9 million clones in the sample, 95% to 99% were seen once. Sequenced: naive CD4+ T cells sorted from blood. The receptor source for this set is a man aged 25-45 years in good health. CDR3s include the opening cysteine and the closing phenylalanine or tryptophan. A D gene is named only where the DNA matches it firmly. Rows give clone size only sometimes, using once, few, many, or a class for an expanded clone.

v_call	clone_size	d_call	j_call	cdr3_nt	cdr3_aa
TRBV18	-	TRBD2	TRBJ2-7	TGTGCCAGCTCACCACCCTCTGGACTAGCGGGCTCCTACGAGCAGTACTTC	CASSPPSGLAGSYEQYF
TRBV5-1	-	-	TRBJ2-5	TGCGCCAGCAGCTTGGCACTTCAGGGGGGAGAGACCCAGTACTTC	CASSLALQGGETQYF
TRBV18	-	-	TRBJ2-3	TGTGCCAGCTCACCACTCCCCTCACTAGTTTCGGGCGATACGCAGTATTTT	CASSPLPSLVSGDTQYF
TRBV30	-	TRBD1	TRBJ2-5	TGTGCCTGGAGCCTATCTATGACAGGGCGAGAGACCCAGTACTTC	CAWSLSMTGRETQYF
TRBV25-1	-	-	TRBJ1-5	TGTGCCAGCACAGAGGACCCGGGACGGCCTAGCAATCAGCCCCAGCATTTT	CASTEDPGRPSNQPQHF
TRBV7-3	-	-	TRBJ2-4	TGTGCCAGCAGCTTAGGTTGGGAGGATGGAGCCAAAAACATTCAGTACTTC	CASSLGWEDGAKNIQYF
TRBV28	-	-	TRBJ1-5	TGTGCCAGCACCGGGCAGGGTAGTCAGCCCCAGCATTTT	CASTGQGSQPQHF
TRBV6-5	-	-	TRBJ2-1	TGTGCCAGCAGTTACATCGGGGACTACAATGAGCAGTTCTTC	CASSYIGDYNEQFF
TRBV5-1	-	TRBD1	TRBJ2-7	TGCGCCAGCAGCTTTGGGGACAGGTCCTACGAGCAGTACTTC	CASSFGDRSYEQYF
TRBV18	-	-	TRBJ1-1	TGTGCCAGCTCACCAACGGCACTGGACACTGAAGCTTTCTTT	CASSPTALDTEAFF
TRBV6-1	-	-	TRBJ1-1	TGTGCCAGCAGGTCCCTCGACACTGAAGCTTTCTTT	CASRSLDTEAFF
TRBV11-2	-	TRBD1	TRBJ2-7	TGTGCCAGCAGCCGAATCCAGGGGGCCCTCACAGGTGAGCAGTACTTC	CASSRIQGALTGEQYF
TRBV30	-	-	TRBJ2-5	TGTGCCTGGACGGGCGGCCAAGAGACCCAGTACTTC	CAWTGGQETQYF
TRBV19	-	-	TRBJ2-7	TGTGCCAGTAGTGCCGGTGGCTCGGTGGGCGAGCAGTACTTC	CASSAGGSVGEQYF
TRBV7-9	-	-	TRBJ1-5	TGTGCCAGCAGCCAAACAGTTCAGCCCCAGCATTTT	CASSQTVQPQHF
TRBV28	-	TRBD2	TRBJ2-2	TGTGCCAGCAGTTTTAGTACTAGCGGAGGTACCGGGGAGCTGTTTTTT	CASSFSTSGGTGELFF
TRBV28	-	-	TRBJ2-2	TGTGCCAGCACGTCGAGGGGTAGTGCCGGGGAGCTGTTTTTT	CASTSRGSAGELFF
TRBV5-4	-	-	TRBJ1-2	TGTGCCAGCAGCTTAGGTTATGGCTACACCTTC	CASSLGYGYTF
TRBV30	-	-	TRBJ1-5	TGTGCCTGGAGTGTACCGGGCCCTAACCCTCAGCCCCAGCATTTT	CAWSVPGPNPQPQHF
TRBV19	-	-	TRBJ2-1	TGTGCCAGTAGTATAGCACAACCTGGGACTCCTCAAGAGCAGTTCTTC	CASSIAQPGTPQEQFF
TRBV9	-	TRBD2	TRBJ2-1	TGTGCCAGCAGCACGGGACTAGCGGGTCCGGGAGCCTCCTACAATGAGCAGTTCTTC	CASSTGLAGPGASYNEQFF
TRBV6-5	once	-	TRBJ1-2	TGTGCCACTGGACGGAGTACTGTCTATGGCTACACCTTC	CATGRSTVYGYTF
TRBV5-4	-	-	TRBJ1-5	TGTGCCAGCAGCTCCGGGGGCTATAATCAGCCCCAGCATTTT	CASSSGGYNQPQHF
TRBV29-1	-	-	TRBJ1-1	TGCAGCGTTGAGCCTGCCCAAAGGACTGAAGCTTTCTTT	CSVEPAQRTEAFF
TRBV7-9	-	TRBD1	TRBJ1-2	TGTGCCAGCAGCAAACGTCCCGGGACAGGGGCCGAAGGTATTGGCTACACCTTC	CASSKRPGTGAEGIGYTF
TRBV7-9	-	-	TRBJ2-7	TGTGCCAGCAGCGGGATGAGCTTCGAGCAGTACTTC	CASSGMSFEQYF
TRBV6-1	-	-	TRBJ1-5	TGTGCCAGCAGTGAGGGCGGGTTAGGGCCCCAGCATTTT	CASSEGGLGPQHF
TRBV5-1	-	-	TRBJ1-3	TGCGCCAGCAGCCCGCGGGCGGGCGGTGGAAACACCATATATTTT	CASSPRAGGGNTIYF
TRBV5-1	-	-	TRBJ2-7	TGCGCCAGCGCCCCCGGGGCAGGGGTAGCGAGGCCGGATTACGAGCAGTACTTC	CASAPGAGVARPDYEQYF
TRBV5-6	-	-	TRBJ2-3	TGTGCCAGCAGCTTGGCCCGGGACTTCTTCTACACAGATACGCAGTATTTT	CASSLARDFFYTDTQYF
TRBV5-1	-	-	TRBJ2-2	TGCGCCAGCACCGCCGGCGGGACCGGGGACACCGGGGAGCTGTTTTTT	CASTAGGTGDTGELFF
TRBV5-1	-	-	TRBJ2-7	TGCGCCAGCAGCCCCTCGGGACGGAACTACGAGCAGTACTTC	CASSPSGRNYEQYF
TRBV11-2	-	-	TRBJ1-4	TGTGCCAGCAGCTTAGCAGTTTCTTTAGGTGAAAAACTGTTTTTT	CASSLAVSLGEKLFF
TRBV10-1	-	-	TRBJ2-3	TGCGCCAGCAGTGAATCGGGAGCGATCACAGATACGCAGTATTTT	CASSESGAITDTQYF
TRBV28	-	TRBD1	TRBJ1-2	TGTGCCAGCAGCCTAAGGGACAGGGCTTACTATGGCTACACCTTC	CASSLRDRAYYGYTF
TRBV5-5	-	-	TRBJ2-5	TGTGCCAGCAGCTTGAAGGGGGTTGAGACCCAGTACTTC	CASSLKGVETQYF
TRBV18	-	-	TRBJ2-3	TGTGCCAGCTCACCCGTTAGGACGGAGTCATATAGGGATACGCAGTATTTT	CASSPVRTESYRDTQYF
TRBV2	-	TRBD1	TRBJ2-5	TGTGCCAGCAGACGTACAGGGGGTTTACAAGAGACCCAGTACTTC	CASRRTGGLQETQYF
TRBV29-1	-	TRBD1	TRBJ2-7	TGCAGCGTCGGACAGGGTGGGGGCCGATCCTACGAGCAGTACTTC	CSVGQGGGRSYEQYF
TRBV9	once	TRBD2	TRBJ2-3	TGTGCCAGCAGCGTCGCTCCGGGACTACCTATTACGCAGTATTTT	CASSVAPGLPITQYF
TRBV18	-	-	TRBJ1-2	TGTGCCAGCTCACCCCCCTCCGCAAATCTCGTCAACTATGGCTACACCTTC	CASSPPSANLVNYGYTF
TRBV4-3	once	-	TRBJ1-2	TGCGCCAGCAGCCAAGAGGGCCGGGGGGTTGGCTACACCTTC	CASSQEGRGVGYTF
TRBV5-1	-	TRBD1	TRBJ1-5	TGCGCCAGCAGCTTCGGACAGGGAGATCAGCCCCAGCATTTT	CASSFGQGDQPQHF
TRBV7-9	-	-	TRBJ1-1	TGTGCCAGCAGCTCCTGGACGCCGGAGGAAGCTTTCTTT	CASSSWTPEEAFF
TRBV5-1	-	-	TRBJ1-5	TGCGCCAGCAGCTTGGGGTTCGGGGGCGGGAGCCAGCCCCAGCATTTT	CASSLGFGGGSQPQHF
TRBV7-2	once	-	TRBJ1-3	TGTGCCAGCAGCTCGGGTCGGGGAAACACCATATATTTT	CASSSGRGNTIYF
TRBV19	once	TRBD2	TRBJ2-1	TGTGCCAGTAGTATAGGGGGACTAGCGGGGACCTTAAATGAGCAGTTCTTC	CASSIGGLAGTLNEQFF
TRBV29-1	-	-	TRBJ2-1	TGCAGCGTTCCCCCCGGGGCGCGGGGAGGTTCGTACAATGAGCAGTTCTTC	CSVPPGARGGSYNEQFF
TRBV18	-	-	TRBJ1-3	TGTGCCAGCTCACCACGCGCGGGCTTTGACACCATATATTTT	CASSPRAGFDTIYF
TRBV15	-	-	TRBJ2-7	TGTGCCACCAGCAGAGATGTCGGTTACGAGCAGTACTTC	CATSRDVGYEQYF
TRBV7-7	-	TRBD1	TRBJ2-2	TGTGCCAGCAGCGTGGGACAGGGTATCGGGGAGCTGTTTTTT	CASSVGQGIGELFF
TRBV15	-	TRBD2	TRBJ2-2	TGTGCCACCAGCAGAGATCTGACTAGCGGGTCGGCCGGGGAGCTGTTTTTT	CATSRDLTSGSAGELFF
TRBV9	-	-	TRBJ2-2	TGTGCCAGCAGCGTAGATAGAGCGGGTCACACCGGGGAGCTGTTTTTT	CASSVDRAGHTGELFF